These 10 T cell receptor beta chains were sequenced from one sample in a study of post-analysis software for immune sequencing data. Study conclusions and caveats: The study found TRBV5-6, TRBV5-1 and TRBV20-1 among a few TRBV segments more frequent in patients than controls.

The antigens of these receptors remain unknown. Every TCR beta cDNA library bore unique molecular identifiers. TCRdb independently ran MiXCR on the PCR reads; one entry per CDR3 protein. The table records 650,000 to 850,000 distinct CDR3 sequences, 53% of them present only once. The sample comprised blood. Receptors were obtained from a girl aged 5 to 17 with multiple sclerosis.

J is TRBJ2-7 and V is TRBV6-5; 8 bases are a match to TRBD2. Trimming took 2 bases from V and 4 from J; bases not matched to a gene: 4. This CDR3 is built from 14 residues. Germline V lookup: CDR1 MNHEY, CDR2 SVGAGI. The CDR3 nucleotides are TGTGCCAGCAGTTACGTCGGACTAGCTTACGAGCAGTACTTC. Amino acid sequence: CASSYVGLAYEQYF.

There are a few counts of this clonotype. The chain has TRBV4-1 and TRBJ2-7; TRBD1 agrees at 7 bases. V lost 1 base and J lost 3; bases outside the gene matches: 6. The CDR3 spans 15 residues. CDR1 is MGHRA, CDR2 YSYEKL, per germline. CDR3 in amino acids: CASSQGMTGFYEQYF. The DNA for the CDR3 is TGCGCCAGCAGCCAAGGTATGACAGGGTTCTACGAGCAGTACTTC.

This clonotype was found a few times. The rearrangement joins TRBV6-5 to TRBJ2-5; the match to TRBD1 covers 7 bases. V dropped 6 bases and J dropped 0; count of bases not matched to a gene: 10. Looked up from germline, CDR1 is MNHEY and CDR2 is SVGAGI. This CDR3 spans 16 amino acids. CDR3 nucleotide sequence: TGTGCCAGCAGACCCCAACAGGGGCCGTACCAAGAGACCCAGTACTTC. It specifies CASRPQQGPYQETQYF.

V usage is TRBV27 and J usage is TRBJ2-7; tentatively, D is TRBD1 (5 bases). There are 12 residues in the CDR3. V was trimmed by 6 bases and J by 5 bases, leaving 11 bases between them. Per the germline V gene, CDR1 is MNHEY and CDR2 is SMNVEV (reference sequence). CDR3 sequence (DNA): TGTGCCAGCAGAACAGGTGAGGACGAGCAGTACTTC. It is translated as CASRTGEDEQYF.

The CDR3 DNA reads as TGTGCCAGCAGTTTTTTGGGATACAATGAGCAGTTCTTC. Translating gives CASSFLGYNEQFF. The chain has TRBV12-3 or TRBV12-4 and TRBJ2-1, with D uncertain. The V end was cut by 3 bases, the J end by 4 bases, with 7 bases between. This CDR3 spans 13 amino acids.

This chain links TRBV29-1 with TRBJ1-1; D remains ambiguous. This CDR3 has 12 residues. With 8 bases removed from V and 6 bases from J, the gap between germline ends came to 16 bases. CDR1 and CDR2 (germline): SQVTM, ANQGSEA. This CDR3 reads CSFRGLVAEAFF. CDR3 coding DNA: TGCAGCTTCCGTGGGTTAGTAGCTGAAGCTTTCTTT.

The rearrangement uses TRBV12-3 or TRBV12-4 and TRBJ2-7, with D unresolved. The assigned J gene may be wrong: the sequence end matches TRBJ2-5 better. CDR3 size: 14 residues. CDR3 in amino acids: CASSFSTARETQYF. The CDR3 bases are TGTGCCAGCAGTTTCAGCACGGCAAGAGAGACCCAGTACTTC.

This chain joins TRBV5-6 and TRBJ2-5, with 13 bases matching TRBD2. V dropped 3 bases and J dropped 2; count of bases not matched to a gene: 7. Germline V gene sequence: CDR1 SGHDT, CDR2 YYEEEE. CDR3 length equals 17 residues. CDR3 region: CASSSGLAGIIQETQYF. DNA of the CDR3: TGTGCCAGCAGCTCGGGACTAGCGGGAATAATACAAGAGACCCAGTACTTC.

This clonotype has only one observation. This sequence joins TRBV20-1 and TRBJ2-5, with 12 nucleotides matching TRBD1. The J segment lost 6 bases and the V segment lost 6 bases, leaving 11 bases of the junction unmatched. This CDR3 contains 15 residues. Per the germline V gene, CDR1 is DFQATT and CDR2 is SNEGSKA (reference sequence). The CDR3 sequence is CSATAGTGGAKTQYF. The CDR3, as DNA: TGCAGTGCCACTGCTGGGACAGGGGGCGCGAAGACCCAGTACTTC.

This clonotype appeared once. This sequence joins TRBV6-2 or TRBV6-3 and TRBJ2-5, with a possible D match to TRBD1 (5 bases). CDR3 length equals 13 residues. The V gene's germline CDR1 is MNHEY and CDR2 SVGEGT. Trimming pared 2 bases from V and 5 bases from J, leaving 9 bases between. The CDR3 DNA reads TGTGCCAGCAGTTACGGGCCAGGGGAGACCCAGTACTTC. Residues: CASSYGPGETQYF.